Presented here are 25 T cell receptor beta chains from one specimen sequenced in a study of identical twins (dated by TCRdb to the mid-2010s). Library preparation employed 5' RACE. TCRdb records Illumina HiSeq 2000 as the sequencer. TCRdb applied fastp at Q25 and MiXCR to the public reads, then kept only in-frame beta chains. All rows with the same CDR3 protein become a single entry with the most common DNA and genes. Recorded for this sample are hundreds of thousands of distinct CDR3 sequences; under 9% of them occurred a single time. Roughly 0.97% of the sample comes from the top ten. These records were also assigned to another study, of yellow fever vaccine responses in identical twins.

The sequenced material came from PBMCs. These receptors all come from a woman between 18 and 29 years old in good health.

This chain links TRBV5-1 with TRBJ2-5; no reliable D call. Germline V CDR1 and CDR2: SGHRS, YFSETQ. The CDR3 runs 15 residues. V lost 0 bases to trimming and J lost 2 bases, with 11 bases between them. CDR3 bases: TGCGCCAGCAGCTTGGGAAGTCTAACTCAAGAGACCCAGTACTTC. This codes for CASSLGSLTQETQYF. The whole variable domain, remainder taken from reference TRBV5-1 and TRBJ2-5, is KAGVTQTPRYLIKTRGQQVTLSCSPISGHRSVSWYQQTPGQGLQFLFEYFSETQRNKGNFPGRFSGRQFSNSRSEMNVSTLELGDSALYLCASSLGSLTQETQYFGPGTRLLVL.

This chain joins TRBV5-1 and TRBJ2-7; 8 positions agree with TRBD1. The germline CDR1 and CDR2 sequences are SGHRS and YFSETQ. Trimming removed 7 bases from V and 6 bases from J; junction bases left unmatched: 6. This CDR3 contains 12 residues. Here the CDR3 DNA reads TGCGCCAGCGCCGGGACAGGTCGCGAGCAGTACTTC. The encoded protein is CASAGTGREQYF.

This clonotype has at least ten counts. This rearrangement joins TRBV7-2 to TRBJ2-7, with 7 bases lining up with TRBD1. Germline CDR1 SGHTA, CDR2 FQGNSA. The CDR3 has 15 residues. The ends lost 4 bases at V and 1 base at J; junction bases unmatched: 7. CDR3 sequence reads: CASSSRQGNSYEQYF. CDR3 DNA: TGTGCCAGCAGCTCCCGACAGGGCAATTCCTACGAGCAGTACTTC.

This clonotype came up many times. The DNA of the CDR3 is TGCGCCAGCAGCTGGGCGGGACAAAGAAACACCGGGGAGCTGTTTTTT. It specifies CASSWAGQRNTGELFF. The chain has TRBV5-1 and TRBJ2-2; D might be TRBD1 or TRBD2, each matching 6 bases. With 3 bases removed from V and 2 bases from J, the gap between germline ends came to 14 bases. Germline V gives CDR1 SGHRS, CDR2 YFSETQ. The CDR3 has 16 residues.

The V gene is TRBV15, the J gene TRBJ2-3, with TRBD2 identical over 8 bases. Per germline, CDR1 LNHNV and CDR2 YYDKDF (reference sequence). This CDR3 region has 16 residues. J gave up 1 base and V 6 bases, and 9 bases lay outside the gene matches. In DNA, the CDR3 is TGTGCCACCAGGAAAGCGGGGGCTCTTCGCACAGATACGCAGTATTTT. Protein sequence: CATRKAGALRTDTQYF.

This clonotype was seen a few times. The chain uses TRBV5-4 and TRBJ2-5; TRBD2 is a possible D gene (7 bases). Germline CDR1 reads SGHNT; CDR2 reads YYREEE (reference sequence). The CDR3 totals 15 residues. The V gene lost 3 bases and the J gene lost 4 bases, with 16 bases spanning the gap. The CDR3 reads CASSSLPGGGETQYF. CDR3 DNA: TGTGCCAGCAGCTCATTGCCGGGGGGCGGAGAGACCCAGTACTTC.

As for this clonotype: The junction differs from germline at one of its ends, possibly a read error. V is TRBV28 and J is TRBJ2-5; D is possibly TRBD2 (6 bases). This CDR3 spans 15 amino acids. Germline CDR1 and CDR2: MDHEN and SYDVKM. CDR3: CAISSLTSGQETQYF. For the CDR3, the DNA is TGTGCCATCAGTTCCCTGACTAGTGGACAAGAGACCCAGTACTTC.

This clonotype was counted ten times or more. The chain has TRBV12-3 or TRBV12-4 and TRBJ2-5; unclear D gene. The germline V and J ends were trimmed by 7 bases and 1 base, with 19 bases remaining between them. This CDR3 has 16 amino acids. The CDR3 reads CASTKGSAALQETQYF. The CDR3 bases are TGTGCCAGCACTAAAGGGTCCGCGGCCCTCCAAGAGACCCAGTACTTC.

This chain joins TRBV6-2 or TRBV6-3 and TRBJ2-5; D is unclear. V lost 8 bases, J lost 7 bases, and 11 bases lay in between. Germline CDR1 reads MNHEY; CDR2 reads SVGEGT. This CDR3 has 11 residues. CDR3 residues: CASQTRGTQYF. The CDR3 coding sequence is TGTGCCAGCCAAACCCGTGGGACCCAGTACTTC.

The chain carries TRBV7-3 and TRBJ2-1; TRBD2 matches 9 bases. The V and J ends lost 4 bases and 0 bases, in that order; junction bases with no gene match: 4. The CDR3 covers 16 residues. CDR1 is SGHTA and CDR2 is FQGTGA in the germline V gene. CDR3 residues: CASSSSGGISYNEQFF. The CDR3 coding sequence is TGTGCCAGCAGCTCCAGCGGGGGGATCTCCTACAATGAGCAGTTCTTC.

The CDR3 DNA follows: TGTGCCAGCACCATTAGCGGGGGGGCCGTAGATACGCAGTATTTT. Amino acids: CASTISGGAVDTQYF. V and J are TRBV12-3 or TRBV12-4 and TRBJ2-3; 11 nucleotides line up with TRBD2. V shed 7 bases and J 5 bases; nucleotides not matched to a gene: 8. This CDR3 region has 15 residues.

This chain links TRBV29-1 with TRBJ2-1; D may be TRBD1 (5 bases). CDR3 size: 14 residues. V was cut by 4 bases and J by 0 bases, with 10 bases left in between. CDR1 and CDR2 (germline): SQVTM, ANQGSEA. CDR3 nucleotide sequence: TGCAGCGTTGGGGGCTCAATCTCCTACAATGAGCAGTTCTTC. Its translation is CSVGGSISYNEQFF.

The chain employs TRBV20-1 and TRBJ2-3; D is uncertain. The length of the CDR3 is 15 residues. CDR1 and CDR2 from the germline V gene are DFQATT and SNEGSKA (reference sequence). The germline V and J ends were trimmed by 2 bases and 2 bases, with 14 bases remaining between them. For the CDR3, the DNA is TGCAGTGCTAGAATCTTGCGGCAGATCACAGATACGCAGTATTTT. Its translation: CSARILRQITDTQYF.

The V and J genes are TRBV9 and TRBJ2-3; the match to TRBD1 covers 7 bases. V was pared by 3 bases and J by 4 bases, with 14 bases of the junction left unmatched. The CDR3 consists of 17 residues. Germline CDR1 SGDLS, CDR2 YYNGEE. CDR3 nucleotides: TGTGCCAGCAGCGATAAGGCGTCAGGGGGTAGGGCAGATACGCAGTATTTT. Translating it yields CASSDKASGGRADTQYF.

The chain couples TRBV27 to TRBJ2-5; TRBD1 aligns across 11 bases. CDR1 and CDR2 from the germline V gene are MNHEY and SMNVEV (reference sequence). With V trimmed by 4 bases and J by 2 bases, 3 bases remained unmatched. The length of the CDR3 is 15 residues. CDR3 region: CASSSGDRGQETQYF. CDR3 nucleotide sequence: TGTGCCAGCAGTTCAGGGGACAGGGGGCAAGAGACCCAGTACTTC.

The chain carries TRBV20-1 and TRBJ2-7, with D perhaps matching TRBD2 (7 bases). The V end lost 1 base, the J end lost 5 bases, and 24 bases lay between the germline ends. This CDR3 has 17 residues. Per the germline V gene, CDR1 is DFQATT and CDR2 is SNEGSKA (reference sequence). CDR3 nucleotides: TGCAGTGCTAGAGGCCCGGGGGGCTCGCCGCTCCTTCACGAGCAGTACTTC. Protein sequence: CSARGPGGSPLLHEQYF.

This clonotype was counted ten times or more. The chain couples TRBV12-3 or TRBV12-4 to TRBJ2-7; D is unresolved. CDR3 length: 13 amino acids. V was cut by 2 bases and J by 2 bases, with 7 bases left in between. CDR3 nucleotide sequence: TGTGCCAGCAGTTTAACCGAAGCCTACGAGCAGTACTTC. Its protein product is CASSLTEAYEQYF.

This clonotype was seen only a few times. The chain uses TRBV2 and TRBJ2-5; the match to TRBD2 covers 10 bases. The CDR3 is made up of 13 amino acids. The germline CDR1 and CDR2 sequences are SNHLY and FYNNEI. With V trimmed by 6 bases and J by 5 bases, 3 bases remained unmatched. The DNA for the CDR3 is TGTGCCAGCAGGGGGGGACTAGCGGAGACCCAGTACTTC. Amino acid sequence: CASRGGLAETQYF. The variable domain in full, with the rest retrieved from reference TRBV2 and TRBJ2-5, is EPEVTQTPSHQVTQMGQEVILRCVPISNHLYFYWYRQILGQKVEFLVSFYNNEISEKSEIFDDQFSVERPDGSNFTLKIRSTKLEDSAMYFCASRGGLAETQYFGPGTRLLVL.

This clonotype was recorded a few times. The chain couples TRBV30 to TRBJ2-5; TRBD1 might be the D (6 bases). The CDR3 runs to 13 residues. V was shortened by 3 bases and J by 10 bases, with 18 bases between the two germline ends. The germline V gene has CDR1 GTSNPN and CDR2 SVGIG (reference sequence). CDR3 in DNA: TGTGCCTGGAGCACCGGGACACTAGACGTCCAGTACTTC. This codes for CAWSTGTLDVQYF.

There are many counts of this clonotype. The chain carries TRBV4-3 and TRBJ2-1; TRBD2 agrees at 7 bases. This CDR3 comprises 15 residues. V trimming: 3 bases; J trimming: 8 bases; junction bases outside the gene matches: 10. Germline V lookup: CDR1 LGHNA, CDR2 YSLEER. The CDR3 here is CASSHQFGGSDEQFF. Here the CDR3 DNA reads TGCGCCAGCAGCCATCAATTCGGCGGGAGCGATGAGCAGTTCTTC.

This clonotype occurred a few times. The chain is built from TRBV3-1 and TRBJ2-7; 10 positions agree with TRBD1. Germline V gene lookup returns CDR1 LGHDT and CDR2 YNNKEL (reference sequence). The V gene end was trimmed by 1 base and the J gene end by 2 bases; junction bases not matched to a gene: 5. There are 16 residues in the CDR3. The CDR3 protein is CASSQGGGTGAYEQYF. Here the CDR3 DNA reads TGTGCCAGCAGCCAAGGAGGGGGGACAGGGGCCTACGAGCAGTACTTC.

In this sample, this clonotype turned up a few times. The rearrangement links TRBV3-1 to TRBJ1-1; unclear D gene. Germline CDR1 LGHDT, CDR2 YNNKEL (reference sequence). V shed 4 bases and J shed 2 bases, with 8 bases lying between them. The CDR3 is made up of 13 amino acids. The CDR3 region has the DNA TGTGCCAGCAGCCGAGGTACCAACACTGAAGCTTTCTTT. It encodes CASSRGTNTEAFF.

CDR3 coding DNA: TGTGCCAGCATGGAAAGCAATCAGCCCCAGCATTTT. This sequence encodes CASMESNQPQHF. The chain has TRBV28 and TRBJ1-5; D is uncertain. The V gene lost 7 bases and the J gene lost 1 base, with 5 bases spanning the gap. The CDR3 runs 12 residues. CDR1 and CDR2 (germline): MDHEN, SYDVKM.

The V and J genes are TRBV28 and TRBJ2-1; 15 nucleotides match TRBD2. The V segment lost 2 bases and the J segment 0 bases; nucleotides outside the gene matches: 5. The CDR3 has 19 amino acids. The germline gives CDR1 MDHEN, CDR2 SYDVKM. The CDR3 region is CASSLLTGLAGGSYNEQFF. The DNA of the CDR3 is TGTGCCAGCAGTTTACTTACGGGACTAGCGGGAGGCTCCTACAATGAGCAGTTCTTC.

This clonotype was detected ten times or more. The chain carries TRBV10-3 and TRBJ2-5; D not certain. V lost 0 bases to trimming and J lost 5 bases, with 13 bases between them. The CDR3 covers 15 residues. Germline CDR1 reads ENHRY; CDR2 reads SYGVKD. CDR3 amino acids: CAISESSITEETQYF. CDR3 nucleotides: TGTGCCATCAGTGAGTCGTCGATTACGGAGGAGACCCAGTACTTC.